This entry is about one T cell receptor (beta chain). This sample was taken from a study of cytomegalovirus exposure and HLA in healthy donors. The PCR made use of 60 Vbeta and 13 Jbeta primers. Profiling relied on immunoSEQ multiplex PCR, and the TCRdb table lists in-frame clones only, not all of them. Its table lists 190,000 or so clones. This receptor was obtained from a boy aged 5-17 years in good health and CMV-seronegative. Sequenced: PBMCs.

The CDR3 protein is CASSLDRGEKLFF. As DNA, the CDR3 is TGTGCCAGCAGCTTAGATAGGGGTGAAAAACTGTTTTTT. This chain uses TRBV7-9 with TRBJ1-4; a possible D gene is TRBD1 (5 bases). Trimming removed 1 base from V and 7 bases from J, with 7 bases in between. CDR3 size: 13 residues. Germline CDR1 SEHNR, CDR2 FQNEAQ (reference sequence).